The 2 T cell receptor beta chains below were found in one sample sequenced in a study of PD-1 blockade in classical Hodgkin lymphoma. Every patient relapsed after autologous stem cell transplantation, and brentuximab vedotin exposure varied. This table comes from immunoSEQ multiplex PCR, and its TCRdb copy is limited to in-frame clones, with some not included. The repertoire includes around 19,000 clones, about nine tenths of them detected once, and around 13% sits in the top ten. The sequencing here drew on peripheral blood mononuclear cells (PBMCs), taken before the second cycle of nivolumab. The source is a human donor with classical Hodgkin lymphoma.

The chain has TRBV5-1 and TRBJ1-3; no clear D. V lost 0 bases to trimming and J lost 4 bases, with 8 bases between them. This CDR3 contains 14 residues. Per germline, CDR1 SGHRS and CDR2 YFSETQ. CDR3: CASSLGVSGNTIYF. CDR3 nucleotide sequence: TGCGCCAGCAGCTTGGGGGTCTCCGGAAACACCATATATTTT.

The chain carries TRBV5-1 and TRBJ2-7; TRBD1 matches at 12 bases. The germline V gene has CDR1 SGHRS and CDR2 YFSETQ. CDR3 length: 16 residues. Losses at the gene ends were 0 bases for V and 2 bases for J; bases not matched to a gene: 3. CDR3 protein: CASSLDGTGGTYEQYF. The CDR3 region has the DNA TGCGCCAGCAGCTTGGACGGGACAGGGGGCACCTACGAGCAGTACTTC.